This is a list of T cell receptor beta chains from one sample in a study of cytomegalovirus exposure and HLA in healthy donors. Produced via immunoSEQ multiplex PCR; TCRdb's table is partial and in-frame only. Of about 230,000 clones listed, approximately 80% were seen once; the top ten hold approximately 0.62%. The sequencing input was PBMCs. The source is a woman between 35 and 50 years old in good health and CMV-seronegative. Each CDR3 is given with its conserved first and last residue. The order of the fields is CDR3 length, J gene, clone size, V gene, D gene, CDR3 DNA, CDR3 protein. D genes are given only for firm matches. Size values are once, few and many counts, or a class for expanded clones, and some rows have none.

>15|TRBJ2-1|-|TRBV7-6|TRBD1
TGTGCCAGCAGCTTGGGGGGGACAGGGGACAATGAGCAGTTCTTC
CASSLGGTGDNEQFF
>14|TRBJ2-1|-|TRBV6-1|TRBD2
TGTGCCAGCACCTTGGGGGGGACCTACAATGAGCAGTTCTTC
CASTLGGTYNEQFF
>16|TRBJ2-1|-|TRBV5-8|TRBD2
TGTGCCAGCAGCTTATTACGGGGGGGCTCCTACAATGAGCAGTTCTTC
CASSLLRGGSYNEQFF
>12|TRBJ1-6|once|TRBV19|TRBD1
TGTGCCAGTAGGGACAGGAATTCACCCCTCCACTTT
CASRDRNSPLHF
>14|TRBJ1-2|-|TRBV6-4|-
TGTGCCAGCTCGGCAGGGGTTGGGAACTATGGCTACACCTTC
CASSAGVGNYGYTF
>14|TRBJ1-1|-|TRBV11-1|-
TGTGCCAGCAGCTTCCGGGAGGGAGACACTGAAGCTTTCTTT
CASSFREGDTEAFF
>16|TRBJ1-4|-|TRBV28|TRBD1
TGTGCCAGCAGTCGCCAAGGGACAGGGGCTAATGAAAAACTGTTTTTT
CASSRQGTGANEKLFF
>14|TRBJ2-3|-|TRBV11-2|TRBD2
TGTGCCAGCAGCTTATCGGCGTTTTCTAGCGGGATGGATTTT
CASSLSAFSSGMDF
>14|TRBJ1-1|-|TRBV11-2|-
TGTGCCAGCAGCTTAGAGTTTTCGTTGGGGCAAGCTTTCTTT
CASSLEFSLGQAFF
>17|TRBJ2-1|-|TRBV14|TRBD2
TGTGCCAGCAGCCACATCCCCGGGACTACCAATCGGAATGAGCAGTTCTTC
CASSHIPGTTNRNEQFF
>18|TRBJ2-1|-|TRBV5-6|TRBD2
TGTGCCAGCAGCTTGGGATCGCTAGCGGGGTACTCCTACAATGAGCAGTTCTTC
CASSLGSLAGYSYNEQFF
>16|TRBJ1-1|few|TRBV19|-
TGTGCCAGTACAAAAGGGCAGGGGTCATGGAACACTGAAGCTTTCTTT
CASTKGQGSWNTEAFF
>13|TRBJ2-3|-|TRBV4-2|-
TGTGCCAGCAGCCAAGTGGGCCCAGATACGCAGTATTTT
CASSQVGPDTQYF
>15|TRBJ2-5|-|TRBV28|TRBD2
TGTGCCAGCAGTCGACCACTAGCGGGGTCGGAGACCCAGTACTTC
CASSRPLAGSETQYF
>14|TRBJ1-2|-|TRBV4-2|-
TGTGCCAGCAGCCAAGAGAGGGAGGGCTATGGCTACACCTTC
CASSQEREGYGYTF
>15|TRBJ1-1|-|TRBV15|-
TGTGCCACCAGCAGAGATAAAACAACCTACACTGAAGCTTTCTTT
CATSRDKTTYTEAFF
>13|TRBJ2-5|-|TRBV29-1|-
TGCAGCGTCCCCCGACCGGGAAGGGAGACCCAGTACTTC
CSVPRPGRETQYF
>14|TRBJ1-5|few|TRBV19|TRBD1
TGTGCCAGTACCCTTTCCGGGACAGGCAGGGCCCAGCATTTT
CASTLSGTGRAQHF
>14|TRBJ2-2|-|TRBV19|TRBD1
TGTGCCAATCTAGGACAGGGGGGGAGCGGGGAGCTGTTTTTT
CANLGQGGSGELFF
>16|TRBJ1-1|-|TRBV5-1|-
TGCGCCAGCAGCACCACGCCTACAGGGATGAACACTGAAGCTTTCTTT
CASSTTPTGMNTEAFF
>15|TRBJ1-4|-|TRBV7-9|-
TGTTCCAGCAGCTTGGGCGGGAGAACCTATGAAAAACTGTTTTTT
CSSSLGGRTYEKLFF
>19|TRBJ2-7|-|TRBV7-2|TRBD2
TGTGCCAGCAGCTTGAAGGGGCCTAGCGGGGGCTCTCCACCCTACGAGCAGTACTTC
CASSLKGPSGGSPPYEQYF
>18|TRBJ2-3|-|TRBV19|-
TGTGCCAGTAGTATTTCTTCTGCGGCGCGGAGAGACACAGATACGCAGTATTTT
CASSISSAARRDTDTQYF
>12|TRBJ2-5|-|TRBV7-3|-
TGTGCCAGCCGCCCCGGGTGGGAGACCCAGTACTTC
CASRPGWETQYF
>17|TRBJ1-4|-|TRBV19|TRBD1
TGTGCCAGTAGTGTGGGACAGGGGACCGCAACTAATGAAAAACTGTTTTTT
CASSVGQGTATNEKLFF
>15|TRBJ2-7|-|TRBV9|TRBD1
TGTGCCAGCAGCCCACAACAGGGGGCCTCCTACGAGCAGTACTTC
CASSPQQGASYEQYF
>13|TRBJ1-5|-|TRBV7-2|-
TGTGCCAGCAGCTGGACAGATAATCAGCCCCAGCATTTT
CASSWTDNQPQHF
>14|TRBJ1-2|-|TRBV7-2|TRBD1
TGTGCCAGCAGCTTAGAGGGGACAGCTTATGGCTACACCTTC
CASSLEGTAYGYTF
>15|TRBJ2-1|-|TRBV4-3|-
TGCGCCAGCAGCCGAGCGGTTAGCTCCTACAATGAGCAGTTCTTC
CASSRAVSSYNEQFF
>14|TRBJ1-4|-|TRBV11-1|-
TGTGCCAGCAGCCACAGGGAATATAATGAAAAACTGTTTTTT
CASSHREYNEKLFF
>14|TRBJ1-1|once|TRBV30|-
TGTGCCTGGAGTGAGTCAAACAGGAACACTGAAGCTTTCTTT
CAWSESNRNTEAFF
>12|TRBJ2-3|-|TRBV30|TRBD2
TGTGCCTGGAGTTATAGCGGGGATACGCAGTATTTT
CAWSYSGDTQYF
>14|TRBJ1-5|few|TRBV18|TRBD1
TGTGCCAGCTCACCGGACAGGTTAAATCAGCCCCAGCATTTT
CASSPDRLNQPQHF
>13|TRBJ2-7|-|TRBV5-4|-
TGTGCCAGCAGCTTAGACAGTCACTACGAGCAGTACTTC
CASSLDSHYEQYF
>13|TRBJ2-1|-|TRBV29-1|-
TGCAGCGTTGAATTGGGCAGGATCAATGAGCAGTTCTTC
CSVELGRINEQFF
>14|TRBJ1-1|-|TRBV6-1|-
TGTGCCAGCAGTGAACAGATATCGAACACTGAAGCTTTCTTT
CASSEQISNTEAFF
>14|TRBJ2-1|-|TRBV11-2|TRBD1
TGTGCCAGCAGCTCATCCCGAAACAGGGGTTGGCAGTTCTTC
CASSSSRNRGWQFF
>13|TRBJ2-7|-|TRBV6-5|TRBD1
TGTGCCAGCAGTCCGGGACAGACTGTCGAGCAGTACTTC
CASSPGQTVEQYF
>14|TRBJ1-1|-|TRBV7-3|-
TGTGCCAGCAGCCCGGGTCCAATGAACACTGAAGCTTTCTTT
CASSPGPMNTEAFF
>13|TRBJ1-1|-|TRBV18|TRBD1
TGTGCCAGCTCACCAGGACAGGACACTGAAGCTTTCTTT
CASSPGQDTEAFF
>15|TRBJ2-5|-|TRBV2|-
TGTGCCAGCAGTTCCCAAGGGGGGGCCGGGGAGACCCAGTACTTC
CASSSQGGAGETQYF
>14|TRBJ2-7|-|TRBV7-9|TRBD2
TGTGCCAGCAGCTTATTTACGGGGGGTCACGAGCAGTACTTC
CASSLFTGGHEQYF
>16|TRBJ2-2|-|TRBV2|TRBD1
TGTGCCAGCAGTGCGGACAGGGGGTACAACACCGGGGAGCTGTTTTTT
CASSADRGYNTGELFF
>15|TRBJ1-2|-|TRBV12-5|-
TGTGCTAGTGGTTTGGCCCCCCAGGGGTCGTATGGCTACACCTTC
CASGLAPQGSYGYTF
>15|TRBJ2-1|-|TRBV5-1|TRBD2
TGCGCCAGCACCTACGGTGGGACTAGTTTTAATGAGCAGTTCTTC
CASTYGGTSFNEQFF
>15|TRBJ2-2|few|TRBV6-6|TRBD1
TGTGCCGGAAGAAAGGGACAGGGAAACACCGGGGAGCTGTTTTTT
CAGRKGQGNTGELFF
>15|TRBJ1-1|-|TRBV7-2|TRBD1
TGTGCCAGCAGCAGGGACAGGGTCTCCATCCCTGAAGCTTTCTTT
CASSRDRVSIPEAFF
>15|TRBJ1-2|-|TRBV4-1|-
TGCGCCAGCAGCCAGACGTTGGGGGGGGCGCAGGGCTACACCTTC
CASSQTLGGAQGYTF
>14|TRBJ1-2|-|TRBV5-6|TRBD1
TGTGCCAGCGTCCGCTCCGGGACAGAGTATGGCTACACCTTC
CASVRSGTEYGYTF
>21|TRBJ1-5|-|TRBV4-2|-
TGTGCCAGCAGCCAAGAGATACTCCAGGGACTCAAACCCTATAGCAATCAGCCCCAGCATTTT
CASSQEILQGLKPYSNQPQHF
>13|TRBJ2-2|-|TRBV5-1|-
TGCGCCAGCAGGCGGGGGAACACCGGGGAGCTGTTTTTT
CASRRGNTGELFF
>16|TRBJ2-2|-|TRBV18|-
TGTGCCAGCTCACCTCAGGGTGGATCGAACACCGGGGAGCTGTTTTTT
CASSPQGGSNTGELFF
>14|TRBJ2-7|-|TRBV5-1|TRBD1
TGCGCCAGCAGCTATGGACAGGCCGCCAACGAGCAGTACTTC
CASSYGQAANEQYF
>13|TRBJ2-3|-|TRBV11-3|TRBD2
TGTGCCAGCAGCCTAGCGGGGTTAGATACGCAGTATTTT
CASSLAGLDTQYF
>14|TRBJ1-5|-|TRBV18|TRBD1
TGTGCCAGCTCACGAACAGGGGTCACTCAGCCCCAGCATTTT
CASSRTGVTQPQHF
>13|TRBJ1-2|-|TRBV6-5|-
TGTGCCAGCAGTTACTGGGCAGATTATGGCTACACCTTC
CASSYWADYGYTF
>14|TRBJ2-7|-|TRBV15|TRBD1
TGTGCCACCAGCAGAGGGGACAGGCCCTACGAGCAGTACTTC
CATSRGDRPYEQYF